This T cell receptor (beta chain) was documented in a study of cytomegalovirus exposure and HLA in healthy donors. Trimming took 5 bases from V and 0 from J, leaving 11 bases between them. The length of the CDR3 is 15 residues. The germline V gene has CDR1 LGHNT and CDR2 FRNRAP. It was with 60 Vbeta and 13 Jbeta primers that the PCR ran. This table comes from immunoSEQ multiplex PCR, and its TCRdb copy is limited to in-frame clones, with some not included. The table has fewer than 80,000 clones, under 80% seen once. Comments on this clone: Its antigen is undetermined.

Regarding the study as a whole: Under in vitro conditions, a few CMV-associated chains were confirmed as specific for CMV antigens. Information on immune exposure was restricted to one variable (CMV serostatus).

The receptor was isolated from a woman in her 30s in good health and CMV-seronegative. The V gene is TRBV12-5, the J gene TRBJ1-3; maybe TRBD1 (6 bases). Sequenced sample: PBMCs. For the CDR3, the DNA is TGTGCTAGTGGTCAAGGACAGCCCTCTGGAAACACCATATATTTT. Amino acid sequence: CASGQGQPSGNTIYF. The whole variable domain, filled in from reference TRBV12-5 and TRBJ1-3, reads DARVTQTPRHKVTEMGQEVTMRCQPILGHNTVFWYRQTMMQGLELLAYFRNRAPLDDSGMPKDRFSAEMPDATLATLKIQPSEPRDSAVYFCASGQGQPSGNTIYFGEGSWLTVV.